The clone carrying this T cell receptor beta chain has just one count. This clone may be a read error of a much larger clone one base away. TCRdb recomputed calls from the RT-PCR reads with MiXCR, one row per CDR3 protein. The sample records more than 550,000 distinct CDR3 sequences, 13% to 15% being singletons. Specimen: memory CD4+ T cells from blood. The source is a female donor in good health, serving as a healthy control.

The CDR3 DNA reads as TGTGCCAGCAGTTTAACAGGGACAACTGAAAACACCATATATTTT. Its protein is CASSLTGTTENTIYF. V and J are TRBV27 and TRBJ1-3; D might be TRBD1 (6 bases). V was trimmed by 2 bases and J by 6 bases, leaving 14 bases between them. Germline CDR1 MNHEY, CDR2 SMNVEV (reference sequence). The CDR3 contains 15 residues.